The sequence of this T cell receptor beta chain was determined in a study of shared clonotypes between healthy human individuals. Findings and limits, study-wide: Sampling was confined to blood; repertoires within tissues likely differ. Represented diversity (both genetic and exposure-history) was limited by the small number of donors.

The germline gives CDR1 SGHRS, CDR2 YFSETQ. V gave up 0 bases and J gave up 4 bases; unmatched junction bases: 6. The CDR3 length is 16 residues. The assay used deep level. Repertoires were generated with immunoSEQ multiplex PCR, while TCRdb's copy carries only in-frame clones and drops some. The table lists some 1 million clones, around 75% of them singletons. This clone was detected only once. Its antigen remains unknown. Input material: memory CD4+ T cells sorted from blood. Specified subset: CD45RA-negative fraction. The clonotype originates from a man between 18 and 35 years old in good health. The chain carries TRBV5-1 and TRBJ2-3, with TRBD2 matching over 9 bases. The CDR3 DNA is TGCGCCAGCAGCTTGGCGACTAGCGGCTCTTCAGATACGCAGTATTTT. Residues: CASSLATSGSSDTQYF.